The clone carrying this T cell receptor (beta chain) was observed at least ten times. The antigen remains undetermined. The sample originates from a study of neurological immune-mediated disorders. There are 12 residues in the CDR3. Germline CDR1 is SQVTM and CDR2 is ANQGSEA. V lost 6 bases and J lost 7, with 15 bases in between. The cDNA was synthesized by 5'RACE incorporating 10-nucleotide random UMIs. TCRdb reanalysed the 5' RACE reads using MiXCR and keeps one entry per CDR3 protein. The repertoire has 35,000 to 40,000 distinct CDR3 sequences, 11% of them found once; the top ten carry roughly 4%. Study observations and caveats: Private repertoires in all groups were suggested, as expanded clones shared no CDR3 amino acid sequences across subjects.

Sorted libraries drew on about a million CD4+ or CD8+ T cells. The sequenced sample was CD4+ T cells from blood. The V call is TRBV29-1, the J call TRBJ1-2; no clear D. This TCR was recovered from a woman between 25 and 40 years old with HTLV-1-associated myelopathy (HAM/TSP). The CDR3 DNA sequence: TGCAGCGTGCCCTCGGGGTCCGGTGGCTACACCTTC. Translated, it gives CSVPSGSGGYTF.